These T cell receptor beta chains were read from a single sample in a study of cytomegalovirus exposure and HLA in healthy donors. Profiled with immunoSEQ multiplex PCR; TCRdb holds only in-frame clones, not every one. Altogether more than 200,000 clones are present, 60% to 80% being singletons, with the ten largest covering roughly 2%. Sequencing used PBMCs. The receptors originated from a man younger than 30 in good health and CMV-seronegative. The CDR3 runs from the conserved cysteine through the conserved F or W. D genes are given only for firm matches. Expanded clones are given a class, and other clones once, few, many or no size at all.

D: TRBD2; J: TRBJ2-2; V: TRBV29-1; size: once; DNA: TGCAGCGTTGAATCTACTAGCGTCCCCGGGGAGCTGTTTTTT; CDR3: CSVESTSVPGELFF
D: TRBD1; J: TRBJ1-1; V: TRBV7-2; size: .; DNA: TGTGCCAGCAGCTTAGGACAGGGTTCCACTGAAGCTTTCTTT; CDR3: CASSLGQGSTEAFF
D: .; J: TRBJ2-7; V: TRBV14; size: .; DNA: TGTGCCAGCAGCCAAGACTTAGCGTTCGAGCAGTACTTC; CDR3: CASSQDLAFEQYF
D: TRBD1; J: TRBJ2-7; V: TRBV19; size: .; DNA: TGTGCCAGTAGCCCGGGACAGTCCTACGAGCAGTACTTC; CDR3: CASSPGQSYEQYF
D: .; J: TRBJ1-2; V: TRBV19; size: .; DNA: TGTGCCAGTAGTATAGATTTGGAATGGAGACCCGGCTACACCTTC; CDR3: CASSIDLEWRPGYTF
D: TRBD2; J: TRBJ2-2; V: TRBV30; size: .; DNA: TGTGCCTGGAGTGCCGCGGGAGTGGGGGAGCTGTTTTTT; CDR3: CAWSAAGVGELFF
D: TRBD1; J: TRBJ1-6; V: TRBV5-5; size: .; DNA: TGTGCCAGCAGCTTAACGGGACAGGATATGAATTCACCCCTCCACTTT; CDR3: CASSLTGQDMNSPLHF
D: .; J: TRBJ1-1; V: TRBV7-2; size: .; DNA: TGTGCCAGCAGCTCTAGTCGGAACACTGAAGCTTTCTTT; CDR3: CASSSSRNTEAFF
D: .; J: TRBJ2-3; V: TRBV21-1; size: .; DNA: TGTGCCAGCAGCAAAGGCCGGGAGGCAGATACGCAGTATTTT; CDR3: CASSKGREADTQYF
D: TRBD1; J: TRBJ2-5; V: TRBV28; size: .; DNA: TGTGCCAGCAGTTTCATGGGACAGGGGTTAGGGGAGACCCAGTACTTC; CDR3: CASSFMGQGLGETQYF
D: .; J: TRBJ2-1; V: TRBV5-4; size: .; DNA: TGTGCCAGCAGCCCGCCAGGACACGATGGGAATGAGCAGTTCTTC; CDR3: CASSPPGHDGNEQFF
D: .; J: TRBJ1-5; V: TRBV5-6; size: .; DNA: TGTGCCAGCAGCTATCCCGGGATCAATCAGCCCCAGCATTTT; CDR3: CASSYPGINQPQHF
D: .; J: TRBJ2-3; V: TRBV7-9; size: .; DNA: TGTGCCAGCAGCTTATCTAGCGCCACAGATACGCAGTATTTT; CDR3: CASSLSSATDTQYF
D: TRBD2; J: TRBJ2-1; V: TRBV2; size: .; DNA: TGTGCCAGCAGTCCTCTGGGACTAGCGGGAGAGGGTGAGCAGTTCTTC; CDR3: CASSPLGLAGEGEQFF
D: TRBD1; J: TRBJ2-7; V: TRBV27; size: .; DNA: TGTGCCACCCGGGACAGGGAGAGCTACGAGCAGTACTTC; CDR3: CATRDRESYEQYF
D: .; J: TRBJ2-3; V: TRBV19; size: .; DNA: TGTGCCAGTAGTAGACAGGAGAGGGGCACAGATACGCAGTATTTT; CDR3: CASSRQERGTDTQYF
D: TRBD2; J: TRBJ2-3; V: TRBV7-8; size: .; DNA: TGTGCCAGCAGCTTAGGGCCTAGCGGGGGCGAAGATACGCAGTATTTT; CDR3: CASSLGPSGGEDTQYF
D: TRBD2; J: TRBJ2-7; V: TRBV27; size: .; DNA: TGTGCCAGCAGTTTAGTGGCACTAGCGGGAGTGGAGTCCTACGAGCAGTACTTC; CDR3: CASSLVALAGVESYEQYF
D: TRBD1; J: TRBJ2-5; V: TRBV28; size: .; DNA: TGTGCCAGCAGTTTTAATGAGGGGGCCTTAGTGACCCAGTACTTC; CDR3: CASSFNEGALVTQYF
D: .; J: TRBJ1-3; V: TRBV11-3; size: .; DNA: TGTGCCAGCAGCCGGACTGTAAATGGAAACACCATATATTTT; CDR3: CASSRTVNGNTIYF
D: .; J: TRBJ2-3; V: TRBV30; size: .; DNA: TGTGCCCGAAAGCGTGGCACAGATACGCAGTATTTT; CDR3: CARKRGTDTQYF
D: .; J: TRBJ1-5; V: TRBV29-1; size: few; DNA: TGCAGCGTTGCACACGCAAGGGGCACAATCAAGCATTTT; CDR3: CSVAHARGTIKHF
D: TRBD1; J: TRBJ2-2; V: TRBV4-2; size: .; DNA: TGTGCCAGCAGCCAAGATAAGGGGACAGCCCCAATGGACACCGGGGAGCTGTTTTTT; CDR3: CASSQDKGTAPMDTGELFF
D: TRBD1; J: TRBJ2-1; V: TRBV5-1; size: once; DNA: TGCGCCAGCAGCCCAGACAGGGGGCGTCGAGGAGAGCAGTTCTTC; CDR3: CASSPDRGRRGEQFF
D: .; J: TRBJ1-5; V: TRBV9; size: .; DNA: TGTGCCAGCAGCCTCCCTAGGTTCCAGCCCCAGCATTTT; CDR3: CASSLPRFQPQHF
D: TRBD2; J: TRBJ2-7; V: TRBV9; size: once; DNA: TGTGCCAGCAGCTCTAGCGGGAGCTCCTACGAGCAGTACTTC; CDR3: CASSSSGSSYEQYF
D: .; J: TRBJ1-1; V: TRBV20-1; size: .; DNA: TGCAGTGCTAGGGCGGAATTTGAAGCTTTCTTT; CDR3: CSARAEFEAFF
D: TRBD1; J: TRBJ2-7; V: TRBV7-9; size: once; DNA: TGTGCCAGCAGCCCGCCGGACAGGGTAGACACCTACGAGCAGTACTTC; CDR3: CASSPPDRVDTYEQYF